Only a few counts were recorded for the clone carrying this T cell receptor beta chain. Its cognate antigen is unknown. V was pared by 3 bases and J by 3 bases, with 11 bases between. The CDR3 is 14 amino acids. Germline V gene data show CDR1 as SGHVS and CDR2 as FNYEAQ. Multiplex touch-down PCR with TRB-A/B primers amplified rearranged V-D-J TRB sequences. TCRdb re-derived calls from the multiplex PCR reads in MiXCR, one entry per CDR3 protein. The sample includes about 8,000 distinct CDR3 sequences, roughly half seen only once; the top ten take about 4%. TCR beta rearrangements were amplified from peripheral blood genomic DNA. The entry originates in a study of T cell repertoires in aging, cancer and after chemotherapy. Findings and caveats of the study: Compared with age-matched healthy donors, untreated hematological or solid cancer patients showed higher blood TCR clonality.

The TCR sequence derives from a human donor with a solid tumor. Sequencing used blood. The genes are TRBV7-6 and TRBJ1-1; possible D gene TRBD1, 6 bases. Here the CDR3 reads CASSFQGRDTEAFF. For the CDR3, the DNA is TGTGCCAGCAGCTTTCAGGGGAGGGACACTGAAGCTTTCTTT.